Listed below are T cell receptor beta chains from one sample, sequenced in a study of cytotoxic CD8 clonotypes in ibrutinib-treated CLL. Measured with immunoSEQ multiplex PCR; TCRdb has only the in-frame clones, and not every one. The sample has about 160,000 clones; more than 75% are singletons. The material sequenced was PBMCs, taken after 12 months of ibrutinib treatment. These receptors originate from a human donor with chronic lymphocytic leukemia. The CDR3 runs from the conserved cysteine through the conserved F or W. D genes are given only for firm matches. Only part of the rows carry a size: once, few, many, or a class if the clone is expanded.

.,TRBJ2-5,TRBV18,.,CASSRDRAETQYF,TGTGCCAGCTCCCGCGACAGAGCAGAGACCCAGTACTTC
.,TRBJ1-4,TRBV28,.,CASSGGGGRLEKLFF,TGTGCCAGCAGTGGGGGCGGGGGAAGGCTTGAAAAACTGTTTTTT
.,TRBJ1-5,TRBV27,.,CASSLGTERNQPQHF,TGTGCCAGCAGTTTAGGGACGGAGCGCAATCAGCCCCAGCATTTT
.,TRBJ1-5,TRBV7-9,TRBD1,CASSLGRTGGQPQHF,TGTGCCAGCAGCTTAGGAAGGACAGGGGGTCAGCCCCAGCATTTT
.,TRBJ1-6,TRBV27,TRBD1,CASSNRGGRISPLHF,TGTGCCAGCAGTAACAGGGGGGGGCGGATTTCACCCCTCCACTTT
.,TRBJ2-6,TRBV29-1,.,CSVDNSGANVLTF,TGCAGCGTTGACAACTCTGGGGCCAACGTCCTGACTTTC
.,TRBJ1-4,TRBV18,TRBD1,CASSTGTGEEKLFF,TGTGCCAGCTCTACCGGGACAGGGGAAGAAAAACTGTTTTTT
few,TRBJ1-5,TRBV19,.,CASSTGGGRYSNQPQHF,TGTGCCAGTAGTACTGGGGGGGGAAGGTATAGCAATCAGCCCCAGCATTTT
.,TRBJ2-3,TRBV9,.,CASSVAGSADTQYF,TGTGCCAGCAGCGTCGCAGGGTCGGCAGATACGCAGTATTTT
few,TRBJ1-2,TRBV19,TRBD1,CASSISGDRTGFNGYTF,TGTGCCAGTAGTATATCGGGCGACCGGACAGGGTTCAATGGCTACACCTTC
.,TRBJ2-7,TRBV5-1,.,CASSRNFRGAASYEQYF,TGCGCCAGCAGCCGGAATTTCAGGGGGGCCGCATCCTACGAGCAGTACTTC
.,TRBJ2-7,TRBV9,.,CASSPYDSHYEQYF,TGTGCCAGCAGCCCCTACGACAGTCACTACGAGCAGTACTTC
.,TRBJ1-1,TRBV18,.,CASSPGLSGYEAFF,TGTGCCAGCTCACCCGGCTTGAGCGGCTATGAAGCTTTCTTT
.,TRBJ2-2,TRBV6-6,TRBD2,CASSYSAGYGGELFF,TGTGCCAGCAGTTACTCAGCGGGATACGGCGGGGAGCTGTTTTTT
.,TRBJ1-5,TRBV18,.,CASSPAQEGNQPQHF,TGTGCCAGCTCCCCCGCTCAAGAAGGGAATCAGCCCCAGCATTTT
.,TRBJ2-5,TRBV7-2,.,CASSLVGSGRETQYF,TGTGCCAGCAGCTTAGTCGGCAGCGGGCGAGAGACCCAGTACTTC
once,TRBJ2-2,TRBV7-9,.,CASSLGVGGSGGELFF,TGTGCCAGCAGCTTAGGGGTTGGGGGTAGCGGCGGGGAGCTGTTTTTT
.,TRBJ1-2,TRBV6-5,.,CASTQSRGFPYGYTF,TGTGCCAGCACCCAGTCCCGAGGGTTCCCTTATGGCTACACCTTC
.,TRBJ1-1,TRBV21-1,.,CASSKQHRESEAFF,TGTGCCAGCAGCAAACAACATCGGGAGAGTGAAGCTTTCTTT
.,TRBJ2-3,TRBV25-1,TRBD2,CASSPTLSGGALDTQYF,TGTGCCAGCAGCCCCACCCTTAGCGGGGGGGCCCTGGATACGCAGTATTTT